The 28 T cell receptor beta chains listed next were all sequenced from one sample in a study of low-dose radiotherapy and immunotherapy resistance in tumors. Both TCRalpha and TCRbeta chains were reverse transcribed with V-gene-specific primers. TCRs underwent 20 PCR cycles of amplification with a constant-region primer and V-primer adapter. TCRdb called the reads again in MiXCR, with one record for every CDR3 protein. This sample has 65,000 to 95,000 distinct CDR3 sequences, with approximately 17% found just once. Time point denoted: before trial treatment. This specimen consisted of PBMCs, obtained before treatment. These receptor sequences come from a male donor with prostate cancer.

This clonotype was recorded many times. This chain joins TRBV13 and TRBJ2-7; 10 nucleotides align to TRBD1. V shed 5 bases, J shed 5 bases, and the junction held 12 bases outside the gene matches. CDR1 is PRHDT and CDR2 is FYEKMQ in the germline V gene (reference sequence). This CDR3 spans 16 amino acids. The CDR3 DNA sequence: TGTGCCAGCAGCCCTAAACCGGGGACAGGGGTACACGAGCAGTACTTC. Translated: CASSPKPGTGVHEQYF.

In this sample, this clonotype turned up many times. This chain connects TRBV27 to TRBJ2-2; no firm D call. Trimming pared 1 base from V and 2 bases from J, leaving 5 bases between. From germline, CDR1 is MNHEY and CDR2 SMNVEV (reference sequence). CDR3 size: 14 residues. Written as DNA, the CDR3 is TGTGCCAGCAGTTTATACAGAAACACCGGGGAGCTGTTTTTT. This translates into CASSLYRNTGELFF.

This clonotype was seen repeatedly, ten times or more. The chain carries TRBV20-1 and TRBJ2-7; 11 bases fit TRBD1. V was clipped by 4 bases and J by 4 bases; unmatched bases: 3. Germline V gene data show CDR1 as DFQATT and CDR2 as SNEGSKA (reference sequence). The CDR3 runs to 13 residues. The CDR3: CSATDRGRYEQYF. CDR3 DNA: TGCAGTGCTACGGACAGGGGGCGATACGAGCAGTACTTC.

This clonotype showed up many times. The gene calls are TRBV5-1 and TRBJ2-7; a weak D match, TRBD1 (5 bases). Deletions cut 1 base from V and 1 base from J, with 9 bases between. CDR1 and CDR2 (germline): SGHRS, YFSETQ. This CDR3 has 14 residues. DNA for the CDR3: TGCGCCAGCAGCTTGTCCAGGGATTCCTACGAGCAGTACTTC. Translating gives CASSLSRDSYEQYF.

The count of this clonotype is one. This rearrangement joins TRBV7-2 to TRBJ1-4; D possibly corresponds to TRBD1 (5 bases). This CDR3 spans 15 amino acids. Germline CDR1 is SGHTA and CDR2 is FQGNSA. V was cut by 4 bases and J by 5 bases, with 14 bases left in between. The CDR3 here is CASSWNAGGNEKLFF. The CDR3 coding sequence is TGTGCCAGCAGCTGGAACGCGGGGGGAAATGAAAAACTGTTTTTT.

In this sample, this clonotype turned up many times. V is TRBV20-1 and J is TRBJ2-1; 9 nucleotides agree with TRBD2. V dropped 3 bases and J dropped 8; count of bases not matched to a gene: 5. Germline CDR1 reads DFQATT; CDR2 reads SNEGSKA (reference sequence). CDR3 size: 13 residues. CDR3 region: CSASLAGKDEQFF. CDR3 DNA: TGCAGTGCTAGTCTAGCGGGGAAAGATGAGCAGTTCTTC.

Many counts were recorded for this clonotype. CDR3 in amino acids: CSVGRVNTEAFF. The CDR3 DNA is TGCAGCGTTGGGAGGGTGAACACTGAAGCTTTCTTT. The chain employs TRBV29-1 and TRBJ1-1; D uncertain. Germline V gene sequence: CDR1 SQVTM, CDR2 ANQGSEA. Trimming took off 4 bases at V and 0 bases at J, with 6 bases between the two ends. The CDR3 is 12 residues long.

This clonotype was detected ten times or more. The chain has TRBV28 and TRBJ2-1; a weak D match, TRBD2 (6 bases). The germline CDR1 and CDR2 sequences are MDHEN and SYDVKM. This CDR3 has 16 residues. V gave up 10 bases and J gave up 2 bases, with 21 bases separating them. The CDR3 DNA sequence: TGTGCCACCAATAGGATCGGGAGTTTCACCTACAATGAGCAGTTCTTC. Residues: CATNRIGSFTYNEQFF.

V and J are TRBV28 and TRBJ2-7; possibly TRBD1 for D (5 bases). Per germline, CDR1 MDHEN and CDR2 SYDVKM. CDR3 length equals 14 residues. The germline V and J ends were trimmed by 6 bases and 3 bases, with 15 bases remaining between them. CDR3 amino acids: CASRRSGWLYEQYF. The CDR3 DNA follows: TGTGCCAGCAGACGTTCAGGGTGGCTCTACGAGCAGTACTTC.

This clonotype was observed at least ten times. V gene TRBV27 combines with J gene TRBJ2-1; 11 positions agree with TRBD2. In germline, CDR1 is MNHEY, CDR2 SMNVEV (reference sequence). The J segment lost 6 bases and the V segment lost 7 bases, leaving 8 bases of the junction unmatched. CDR3 length equals 15 residues. The CDR3 region has the DNA TGTGCCAGCACCGAAGTTAGCGGGAGGGCCAATGAGCAGTTCTTC. Residues: CASTEVSGRANEQFF.

This clonotype was counted at least ten times. The chain combines TRBV7-3 with TRBJ2-1, with D perhaps TRBD1 or TRBD2 (5 bases each). CDR1 and CDR2 (germline): SGHTA, FQGTGA. The CDR3 covers 15 residues. V was trimmed by 2 bases and J by 2 bases, leaving 10 bases between them. The DNA for the CDR3 is TGTGCCAGCAGCTTATCTGAGGGACCCTACAATGAGCAGTTCTTC. As protein: CASSLSEGPYNEQFF.

This clonotype occurred many times. The chain links TRBV18 to TRBJ2-1; perhaps D is TRBD1 or TRBD2 (5 bases each). The CDR3 length is 13 residues. Germline assignment: CDR1 KGHSH and CDR2 LQKENI. Deletions cut 4 bases from V and 7 bases from J, with 11 bases between. CDR3 amino acids: CASSLGALNEQFF. CDR3 sequence (DNA): TGTGCCAGCTCACTCGGGGCCCTTAATGAGCAGTTCTTC.

This clonotype was counted ten times or more. The chain joins TRBV7-2 to TRBJ2-1; 9 bases line up with TRBD1. Germline CDR1 reads SGHTA; CDR2 reads FQGNSA. With 5 bases clipped from V and 6 bases from J, the junction kept 8 bases outside the gene matches. The CDR3 consists of 15 residues. In nucleotides, the CDR3 is TGTGCCAGCAGCCGTACCGGGACAGGGTTCAATGAGCAGTTCTTC. It yields the protein CASSRTGTGFNEQFF.

This chain connects TRBV2 to TRBJ2-3; D is undetermined. V was pared by 1 base and J by 11 bases, with 22 bases between. The CDR3 is 16 amino acids. CDR1 and CDR2 from the germline V gene are SNHLY and FYNNEI. This chain's CDR3 is CASSEEGGLVGNEQYF. CDR3 nucleotides: TGTGCCAGCAGTGAAGAGGGTGGGCTAGTTGGAAATGAGCAGTATTTT.

This sequence joins TRBV5-6 and TRBJ2-3; TRBD2 agrees at 9 bases. The CDR3 is 16 amino acids. J lost 3 bases, V lost 0 bases, and 5 bases had no gene match. Germline CDR1 is SGHDT and CDR2 is YYEEEE. CDR3: CASSLAGGRATDTQYF. In nucleotides, the CDR3 is TGTGCCAGCAGCTTGGCGGGCGGGAGGGCAACAGATACGCAGTATTTT.

Many counts were recorded for this clonotype. The V call is TRBV12-3 or TRBV12-4, the J call TRBJ2-1, with 9 positions matching TRBD1. The CDR3 sequence is 17 residues long. The junction had 13 bases not matched to a gene; V was cut back by 1 base and J by 9 bases. This CDR3 reads CASSLGGQGSQRGEQFF. CDR3 nucleotide sequence: TGTGCCAGCAGTTTAGGGGGACAGGGCTCCCAACGCGGTGAGCAGTTCTTC.

This clonotype was counted at least ten times. The chain couples TRBV6-2 or TRBV6-3 to TRBJ2-3, with D maybe TRBD2 (6 bases). The ends were cut back, 6 bases at V and 5 bases at J, with 12 bases in the middle. This CDR3 comprises 13 residues. Germline CDR1 and CDR2: MNHEY and SVGEGT. The CDR3 loop is CASSGSWVDTQYF. CDR3 coding DNA: TGTGCCAGCAGCGGGAGTTGGGTAGATACGCAGTATTTT.

This clonotype was picked up many times. This chain connects TRBV7-2 to TRBJ2-7; perhaps TRBD1 as D (6 bases). This CDR3 contains 14 residues. The V end was cut by 5 bases, the J end by 0 bases, with 11 bases between. Germline V gene data show CDR1 as SGHTA and CDR2 as FQGNSA. The CDR3 loop is CASSPQGLSYEQYF. The CDR3 nucleotides are TGTGCCAGCAGCCCCCAGGGGCTCTCCTACGAGCAGTACTTC.

This clonotype has at least ten counts. This rearrangement joins TRBV6-2 or TRBV6-3 to TRBJ1-1; no clear D. The CDR3 is 14 amino acids. The V and J ends lost 6 bases and 5 bases respectively, with 16 bases between them. Germline V lookup: CDR1 MNHEY, CDR2 SVGEGT. The CDR3 DNA is TGTGCCAGCAGCCCAACCGTGGACGGGACTGAAGCTTTCTTT. Its translation: CASSPTVDGTEAFF.

The sample holds many counts of this clonotype. The chain links TRBV10-3 to TRBJ2-3; D remains ambiguous. The CDR3 has 14 amino acids. Germline-derived CDR1 and CDR2 are ENHRY and SYGVKD. The germline V and J ends were trimmed by 4 bases and 2 bases, with 10 bases remaining between them. CDR3 DNA: TGTGCCATCAGTGGAATAGGGAACACAGATACGCAGTATTTT. This translates into CAISGIGNTDTQYF.

About this clonotype itself: This likely reflects a read error, since a far larger clone is one base away. V and J are TRBV18 and TRBJ2-1; 7 positions agree with TRBD1. The CDR3 covers 14 residues. V was clipped by 4 bases and J by 10 bases; unmatched bases: 10. Germline assignment: CDR1 KGHSH and CDR2 LQKENI. The CDR3 bases are TGTGCCAGCTCACGCCGGGACAGTGTGTTCGAGCAGTTCTTC. Its protein product is CASSRRDSVFEQFF.

In this sample, this clonotype turned up many times. The gene calls are TRBV30 and TRBJ1-1; tentative D call: TRBD1 (6 bases). V was pared by 0 bases and J by 4 bases, with 9 bases between. Per germline, CDR1 GTSNPN and CDR2 SVGIG (reference sequence). This CDR3 is 13 amino acids long. Here the CDR3 DNA reads TGTGCCTGGAGTGTACAGGGTAGCACTGAAGCTTTCTTT. Protein: CAWSVQGSTEAFF.

Worth noting for this clonotype: A far larger clone differs by one base, so this is likely a read error. CDR3 bases: TGCGCCAGCAGCCTCCATGGAGGGGGCGGCTACAATGAGCAGTACTTC. Translation gives CASSLHGGGGYNEQYF. The gene calls are TRBV5-1 and TRBJ2-7; possible D gene TRBD1, 7 bases. There are 16 residues in the CDR3. Germline CDR1 SGHRS, CDR2 YFSETQ. Trimming removed 4 bases at V and 7 bases at J, with 24 bases between.

This clonotype was seen repeatedly, ten times or more. CDR3 nucleotide sequence: TGTGCCAGCAGTGATCTAGCGGGGCGGGGTGATACGCAGTATTTT. It encodes CASSDLAGRGDTQYF. This chain joins TRBV28 and TRBJ2-3; 9 nucleotides align to TRBD2. CDR1 and CDR2 from the germline V gene are MDHEN and SYDVKM. V was pared by 5 bases and J by 6 bases, with 9 bases of the junction left unmatched. This CDR3 contains 15 residues.

This clonotype was detected many times. J is TRBJ2-2 and V is TRBV5-4; D call uncertain. This CDR3 is built from 13 residues. Germline V CDR1 and CDR2: SGHNT, YYREEE (reference sequence). Trimming removed 2 bases at V and 6 bases at J, with 8 bases between. The CDR3 nucleotides are TGTGCCAGCAGCTTTTCCGGGCCCGGGGAGCTGTTTTTT. It is translated as CASSFSGPGELFF.

This clonotype was counted many times. The chain uses TRBV30 and TRBJ1-5; D might be TRBD1 (5 bases). The germline V gene has CDR1 GTSNPN and CDR2 SVGIG (reference sequence). This CDR3 has 13 amino acids. Trimming took 0 bases from V and 3 from J, leaving 6 bases between them. DNA for the CDR3: TGTGCCTGGAGTGTAGGGGCCAATCAGCCCCAGCATTTT. It specifies CAWSVGANQPQHF.

Many counts were recorded for this clonotype. The chain carries TRBV12-5 and TRBJ1-5; D remains unclear. The CDR3 loop spans 13 amino acids. The germline V gene encodes CDR1 LGHNT and CDR2 FRNRAP. The V gene lost 6 bases and the J gene lost 0 bases, with 6 bases spanning the gap. In DNA, the CDR3 is TGTGCTAGTGGCAGTGGTAGCAATCAGCCCCAGCATTTT. Its protein product is CASGSGSNQPQHF. The entire variable domain, with the rest obtained from reference TRBV12-5 and TRBJ1-5, is as follows: DARVTQTPRHKVTEMGQEVTMRCQPILGHNTVFWYRQTMMQGLELLAYFRNRAPLDDSGMPKDRFSAEMPDATLATLKIQPSEPRDSAVYFCASGSGSNQPQHFGDGTRLSIL.

The chain is built from TRBV5-1 and TRBJ2-1; possible D gene TRBD2, 6 bases. With 4 bases removed from V and 8 bases from J, the gap between germline ends came to 25 bases. The CDR3 runs to 17 residues. CDR1 and CDR2 from the germline V gene are SGHRS and YFSETQ. CDR3 protein: CASSLGLDPQGGDEQFF. In DNA, the CDR3 is TGCGCCAGCAGCCTGGGACTTGACCCCCAGGGTGGCGATGAGCAGTTCTTC. The whole variable domain, remainder taken from reference TRBV5-1 and TRBJ2-1, is KAGVTQTPRYLIKTRGQQVTLSCSPISGHRSVSWYQQTPGQGLQFLFEYFSETQRNKGNFPGRFSGRQFSNSRSEMNVSTLELGDSALYLCASSLGLDPQGGDEQFFGPGTRLTVL.